The rows below give T cell receptor beta chains drawn from one sample of a study of T cells after yellow fever vaccination. One entry per CDR3 protein, called by TCRdb with MiXCR from the 5' RACE reads. Of approximately 47,000 distinct CDR3 sequences listed, around 6.8% are singletons. The sequenced sample was PBMCs, either bulk or a sorted T-cell subset (CD4+, CD8+, memory, or dextramer-sorted; not recorded which), obtained 45 days after the yellow fever booster vaccination. The receptors were gathered from a man aged 25-40 years who received the YFV17D yellow fever vaccine. Each CDR3 is given with its conserved first and last residue. Each record gives: V gene, J gene, CDR3 protein.

v_gene: TRBV7-9; j_gene: TRBJ2-5; CDR3aa: CASRRGQAKETQYF
v_gene: TRBV27; j_gene: TRBJ2-1; CDR3aa: CASSLFAGSSYNEQFF
v_gene: TRBV4-3; j_gene: TRBJ1-6; CDR3aa: CASSQAPGQGVSPLHF
v_gene: TRBV6-1; j_gene: TRBJ2-6; CDR3aa: CASSPSLSGANVLTF
v_gene: TRBV27; j_gene: TRBJ2-2; CDR3aa: CASSLRARGSGELFF
v_gene: TRBV7-7; j_gene: TRBJ2-3; CDR3aa: CASSPGQGLSTDTQYF
v_gene: TRBV20-1; j_gene: TRBJ1-5; CDR3aa: CSARAGDRYQPQHF
v_gene: TRBV7-2; j_gene: TRBJ2-2; CDR3aa: CASSLARLLAGTTGELFF
v_gene: TRBV7-8; j_gene: TRBJ2-7; CDR3aa: CASSPGQAAYEQYF
v_gene: TRBV27; j_gene: TRBJ1-4; CDR3aa: CASSTRVGNEKLFF
v_gene: TRBV5-1; j_gene: TRBJ2-7; CDR3aa: CASSPDGKGGDEQYF
v_gene: TRBV12-3/TRBV12-4; j_gene: TRBJ2-1; CDR3aa: CASSSTGILNEQFF
v_gene: TRBV7-3; j_gene: TRBJ2-1; CDR3aa: CASSLDLGYNEQFF
v_gene: TRBV7-2; j_gene: TRBJ1-4; CDR3aa: CASSLLGQGEEKLFF
v_gene: TRBV20-1; j_gene: TRBJ2-3; CDR3aa: CSASYLQTDTQYF
v_gene: TRBV9; j_gene: TRBJ2-7; CDR3aa: CASSVGVGRLYEQYF
v_gene: TRBV4-3; j_gene: TRBJ2-1; CDR3aa: CASSQDLGFRYNEQFF
v_gene: TRBV27; j_gene: TRBJ2-7; CDR3aa: CASSLNTGFLYEQYF
v_gene: TRBV4-2; j_gene: TRBJ1-1; CDR3aa: CASSQENTEAFF
v_gene: TRBV9; j_gene: TRBJ2-1; CDR3aa: CASSAGLNNEQFF
v_gene: TRBV3-1; j_gene: TRBJ2-1; CDR3aa: CACWAGEGTGTAAVAEQFF
v_gene: TRBV20-1; j_gene: TRBJ2-5; CDR3aa: CSASLAGVLETQYF
v_gene: TRBV7-9; j_gene: TRBJ2-7; CDR3aa: CASARDTTYEQYF
v_gene: TRBV3-1; j_gene: TRBJ2-5; CDR3aa: CASSPFPSGRVRETQYF
v_gene: TRBV20-1; j_gene: TRBJ2-5; CDR3aa: CSAIHHGSGQETQYF
v_gene: TRBV7-7; j_gene: TRBJ2-5; CDR3aa: CASSQTGERETQYF
v_gene: TRBV20-1; j_gene: TRBJ2-3; CDR3aa: CSARTGGRPDTQYF
v_gene: TRBV5-1; j_gene: TRBJ2-1; CDR3aa: CASSLDSGRAGEQFF
v_gene: TRBV7-6; j_gene: TRBJ2-3; CDR3aa: CASSLEDRVGTDTQYF
v_gene: TRBV24-1; j_gene: TRBJ2-5; CDR3aa: CATSGEPGTLQETQYF
v_gene: TRBV5-5; j_gene: TRBJ1-5; CDR3aa: CASSRPGLNQPQHF
v_gene: TRBV20-1; j_gene: TRBJ2-3; CDR3aa: CSGTGGLNTDTQYF
v_gene: TRBV12-3/TRBV12-4; j_gene: TRBJ2-5; CDR3aa: CASSFRVWETQYF
v_gene: TRBV6-2/TRBV6-3; j_gene: TRBJ2-2; CDR3aa: CASSRTPSGRASANTGELFF
v_gene: TRBV20-1; j_gene: TRBJ2-1; CDR3aa: CSAQGDVSYNEQFF
v_gene: TRBV28; j_gene: TRBJ1-2; CDR3aa: CASISFGGRRGYTF
v_gene: TRBV7-2; j_gene: TRBJ2-1; CDR3aa: CASSLVTWDEQFF